This paragraph reports one TCR beta chain. Its antigen specificity is not known. Per-base quality was not reported, and no clone a single base away is much larger than it. In the ophthalmopathy patients, disease was moderately to severely active, with a Clinical Activity Score of 3 or more, a NOSPECS grade of 4 or more, and a duration of less than 3 months. The study excluded patients with uncontrolled infections, other autoimmune diseases, pregnancy or lactation. Diagnoses were established on the basis of clinical symptoms, serum thyroxine and TRAb, thyroid ultrasound, and orbital computed tomography. PBMCs were separated from approximately 9.9 ml of fresh peripheral blood using Ficoll-Paque density gradient centrifugation. Total RNA was extracted with Trizol reagent, and quality was checked on an Agilent 2100 Bioanalyzer. Relative to germline, V is 0 bases shorter and J is 0 bases shorter, with 8 bases between their ends. CDR1 and CDR2 are read off the germline V gene as MNHEY and SVGEGT. The CDR3 starts with the cysteine, ends with the phenylalanine, and has 16 residues. Only CDR3 DNA remains: 48 bases, in frame from the first base.

The data originate from a study of T cells in Graves' hyperthyroidism and ophthalmopathy (dated by TCRdb to 2018 to 2020). Broadly, across the study: Peripheral blood samples were taken at initial diagnosis, before any treatment was given. Prospective prediction of ophthalmopathy was tested in an independent validation cohort of approximately 19 hyperthyroidism patients and some 17 patients who later progressed to ophthalmopathy. To identify TCR V-J signatures that set the groups apart, the researchers used a discovery cohort of approximately 98 patients, made up of 40 to 45 with Graves' ophthalmopathy and some 56 with stable Graves' hyperthyroidism. In addition, the study compared T-cell repertoires in thyroid tissue and in blood from roughly six Graves' hyperthyroidism patients. After sampling, hyperthyroidism patients received methimazole starting at 30 mg daily, and ophthalmopathy patients received high-dose intravenous methylprednisolone. The approximately 90 discovery patients were randomly split 7:3 into training and test sets. TCR Vbeta CDR3 sequencing of 120 to 150 peripheral blood samples (under 45 ophthalmopathy, 75 or so hyperthyroidism and about 17 progressor patients) is reported in the paper. Points the paper makes about the study in general: A 13 V-J signature model separated ophthalmopathy from stable hyperthyroidism, with roughly 88% sensitivity and 81.08% specificity in cross-validation and 80%/75% in testing. During validation, the model predicted progression to ophthalmopathy a median of around 7 months ahead of onset, with roughly 65% sensitivity and almost 75% specificity. Most expanded thyroid clonotypes (frequency above 0.001) were also detected in blood, a finding suggesting that blood repertoires may reflect thyroid immune responses. No statistical method was used to fix the sample size in advance, and group allocation was not hidden from the investigators.

The TCR beta CDR3 regions were amplified from the RNA transcripts. For the first round of RT-PCR on the TCR CDR3, the HTBI primer set was used together with the Qiagen OneStep RT-PCR kit. Libraries were constructed in a second round of multiplex PCR, after which size selection and purification were performed. Paired-end sequencing of the libraries was performed with 100 bp reads on an Illumina HiSeq2000. The authors' pipeline ran thus. SOAPnuke was used to process the raw data, with reads discarded if the reads contained adapters or uncalled bases, had a mean Phred below 15, or lacked an exact constant-primer or identifier match. High-quality paired reads were merged with COPE v1.2.5, and unique nucleotide sequences were defined as clonotypes. Clonotypes were aligned to IMGT TRBV, TRBD and TRBJ reference segments using MiTCR v1.1. The analysis included only V-J combinations with a frequency above 0.0001, which together covered 99% to 99.2% of the repertoires. The TCS score was defined as F50 (clonal expansion) divided by E x V (chaos), with BLOSUM62-based TCRdist calculated between CDR3 peptides within each V-J. Welch's t-statistics and random forest reduced 500 to 650 V-J features to roughly 13, which were used in a naive Bayes classifier (R e1071). TCRdb cleaned the public reads at Q25 with fastp, built clones with MiXCR and kept in-frame beta chains. Each record represents a unique CDR3 protein, reported with the most common genes and DNA among its rows. TCRdb, not the original authors, processed these V and J calls. Here the sample has 250,000 to 300,000 distinct CDR3 sequences; roughly 19% occur a single time. The ten largest clones represent just under 40% of the sample.

In this chain, TRBV6-2 or TRBV6-3 is recombined with TRBJ2-2; TRBD1 might be the D gene, on 5 matching bases. Sequencing was carried out using blood. This clonotype originated in a man aged 45-60 years with Graves' ophthalmopathy. The CDR3 region has the sequence CASSYSTQANTGELFF. The nucleotide sequence reads as follows: TGTGCCAGCAGTTACTCGACACAGGCGAACACCGGGGAGCTGTTTTTT.